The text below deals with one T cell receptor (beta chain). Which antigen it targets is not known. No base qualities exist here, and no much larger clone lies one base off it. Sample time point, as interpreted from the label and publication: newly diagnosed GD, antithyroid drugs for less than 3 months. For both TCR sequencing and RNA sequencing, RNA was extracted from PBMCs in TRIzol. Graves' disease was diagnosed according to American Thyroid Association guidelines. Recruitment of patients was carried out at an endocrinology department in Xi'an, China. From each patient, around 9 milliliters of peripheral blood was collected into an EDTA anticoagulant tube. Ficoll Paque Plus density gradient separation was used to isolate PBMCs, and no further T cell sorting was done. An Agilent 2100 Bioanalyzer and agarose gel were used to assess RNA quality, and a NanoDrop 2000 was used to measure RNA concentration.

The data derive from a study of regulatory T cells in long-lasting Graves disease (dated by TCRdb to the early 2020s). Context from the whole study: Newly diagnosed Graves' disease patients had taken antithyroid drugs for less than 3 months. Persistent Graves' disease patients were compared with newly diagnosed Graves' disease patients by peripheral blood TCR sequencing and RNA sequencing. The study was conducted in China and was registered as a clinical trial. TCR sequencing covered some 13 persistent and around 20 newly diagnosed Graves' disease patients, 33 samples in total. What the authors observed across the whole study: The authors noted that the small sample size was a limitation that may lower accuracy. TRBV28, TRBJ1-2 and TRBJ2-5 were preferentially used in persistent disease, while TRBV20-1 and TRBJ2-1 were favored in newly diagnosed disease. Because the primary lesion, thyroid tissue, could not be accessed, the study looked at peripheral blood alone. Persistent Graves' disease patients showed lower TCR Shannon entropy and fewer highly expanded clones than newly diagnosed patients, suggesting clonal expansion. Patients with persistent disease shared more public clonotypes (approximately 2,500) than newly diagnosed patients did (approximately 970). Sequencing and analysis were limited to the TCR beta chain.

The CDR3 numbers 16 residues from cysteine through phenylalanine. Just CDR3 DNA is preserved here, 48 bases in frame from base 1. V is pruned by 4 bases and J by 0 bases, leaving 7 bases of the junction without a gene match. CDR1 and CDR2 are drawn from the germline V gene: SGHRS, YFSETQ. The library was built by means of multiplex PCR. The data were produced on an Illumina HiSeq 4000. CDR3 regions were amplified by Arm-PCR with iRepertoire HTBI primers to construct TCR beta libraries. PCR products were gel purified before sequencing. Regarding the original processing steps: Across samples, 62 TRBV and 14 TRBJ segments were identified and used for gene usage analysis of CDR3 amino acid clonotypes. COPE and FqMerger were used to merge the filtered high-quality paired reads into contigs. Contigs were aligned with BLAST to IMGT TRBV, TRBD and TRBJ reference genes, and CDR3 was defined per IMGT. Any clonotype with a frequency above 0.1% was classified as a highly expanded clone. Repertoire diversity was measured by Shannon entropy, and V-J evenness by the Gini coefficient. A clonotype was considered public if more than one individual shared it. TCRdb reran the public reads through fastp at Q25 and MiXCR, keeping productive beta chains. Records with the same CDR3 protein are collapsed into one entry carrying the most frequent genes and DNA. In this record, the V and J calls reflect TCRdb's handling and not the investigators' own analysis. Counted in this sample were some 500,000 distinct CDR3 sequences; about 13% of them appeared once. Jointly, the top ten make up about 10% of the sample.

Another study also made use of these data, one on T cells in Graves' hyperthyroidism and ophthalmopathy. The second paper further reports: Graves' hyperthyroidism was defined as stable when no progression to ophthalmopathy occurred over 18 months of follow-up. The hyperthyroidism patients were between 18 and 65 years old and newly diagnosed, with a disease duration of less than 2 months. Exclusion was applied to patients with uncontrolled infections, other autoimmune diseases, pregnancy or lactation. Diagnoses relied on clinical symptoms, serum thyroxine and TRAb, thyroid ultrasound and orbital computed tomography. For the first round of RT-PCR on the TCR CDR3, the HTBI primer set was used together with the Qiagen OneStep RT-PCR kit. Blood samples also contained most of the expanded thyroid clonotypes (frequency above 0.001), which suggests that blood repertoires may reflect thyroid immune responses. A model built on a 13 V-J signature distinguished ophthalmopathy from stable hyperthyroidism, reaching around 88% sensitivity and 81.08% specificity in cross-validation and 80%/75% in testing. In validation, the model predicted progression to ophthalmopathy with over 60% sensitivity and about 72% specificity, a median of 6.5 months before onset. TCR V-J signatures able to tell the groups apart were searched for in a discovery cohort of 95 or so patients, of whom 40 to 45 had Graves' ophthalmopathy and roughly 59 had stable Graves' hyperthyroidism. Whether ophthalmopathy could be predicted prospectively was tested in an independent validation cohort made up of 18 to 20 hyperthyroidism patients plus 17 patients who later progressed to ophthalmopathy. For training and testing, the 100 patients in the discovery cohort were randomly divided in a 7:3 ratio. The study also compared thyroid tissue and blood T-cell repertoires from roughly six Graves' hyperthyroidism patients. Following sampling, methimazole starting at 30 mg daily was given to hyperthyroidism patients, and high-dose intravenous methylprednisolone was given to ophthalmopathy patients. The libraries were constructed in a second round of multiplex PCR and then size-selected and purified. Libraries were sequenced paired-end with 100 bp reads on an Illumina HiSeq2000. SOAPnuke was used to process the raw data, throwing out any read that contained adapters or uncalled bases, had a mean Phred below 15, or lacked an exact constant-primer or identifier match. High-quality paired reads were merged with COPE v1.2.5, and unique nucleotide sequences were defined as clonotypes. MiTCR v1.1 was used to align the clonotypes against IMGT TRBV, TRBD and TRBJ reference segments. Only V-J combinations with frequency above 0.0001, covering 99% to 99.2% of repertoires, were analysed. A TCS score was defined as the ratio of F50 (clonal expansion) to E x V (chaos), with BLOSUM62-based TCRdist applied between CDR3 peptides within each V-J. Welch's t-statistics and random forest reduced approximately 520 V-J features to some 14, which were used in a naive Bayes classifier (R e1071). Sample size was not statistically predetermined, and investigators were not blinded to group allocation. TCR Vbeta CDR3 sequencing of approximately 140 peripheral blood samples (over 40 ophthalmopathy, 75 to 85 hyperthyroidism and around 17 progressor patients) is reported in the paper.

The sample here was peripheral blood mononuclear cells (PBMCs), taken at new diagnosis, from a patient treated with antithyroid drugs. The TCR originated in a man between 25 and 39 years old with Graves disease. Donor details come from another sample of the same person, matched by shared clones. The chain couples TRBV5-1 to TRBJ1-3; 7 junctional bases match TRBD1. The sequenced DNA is TGCGCCAGCAGCGGACGGGACAGCAACTCTGGAAACACCATATATTTT. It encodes CASSGRDSNSGNTIYF. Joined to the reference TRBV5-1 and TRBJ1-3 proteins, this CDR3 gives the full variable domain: KAGVTQTPRYLIKTRGQQVTLSCSPISGHRSVSWYQQTPGQGLQFLFEYFSETQRNKGNFPGRFSGRQFSNSRSEMNVSTLELGDSALYLCASSGRDSNSGNTIYFGEGSWLTVV.